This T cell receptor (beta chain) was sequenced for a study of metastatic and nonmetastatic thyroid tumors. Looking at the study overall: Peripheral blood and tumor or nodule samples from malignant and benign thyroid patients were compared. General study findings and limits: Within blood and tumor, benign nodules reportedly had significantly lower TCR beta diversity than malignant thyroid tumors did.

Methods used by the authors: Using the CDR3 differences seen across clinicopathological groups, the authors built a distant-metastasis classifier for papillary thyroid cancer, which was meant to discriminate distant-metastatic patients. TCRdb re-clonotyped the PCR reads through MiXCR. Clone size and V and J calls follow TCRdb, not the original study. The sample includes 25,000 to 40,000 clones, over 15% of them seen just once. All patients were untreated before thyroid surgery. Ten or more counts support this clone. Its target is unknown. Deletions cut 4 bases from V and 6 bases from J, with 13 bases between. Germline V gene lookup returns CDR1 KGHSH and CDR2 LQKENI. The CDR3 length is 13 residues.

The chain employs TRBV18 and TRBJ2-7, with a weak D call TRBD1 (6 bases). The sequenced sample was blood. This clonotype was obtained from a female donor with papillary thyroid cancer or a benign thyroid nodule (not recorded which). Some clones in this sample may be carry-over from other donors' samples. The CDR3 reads CASSQRQVGEQYF. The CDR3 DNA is TGTGCCAGCTCACAGCGACAGGTTGGCGAGCAGTACTTC.